This T cell receptor beta chain was identified during a study of CD4 T cells in relation to SARS-CoV-2 and coronaviruses. The study, taken as a whole, reports: Samples before the pandemic and after infection were not matched within any donor.

Germline CDR1 and CDR2: KGHDR and SFDVKD. This CDR3 region has 14 residues. V was cut by 7 bases and J by 2 bases, with 12 bases left in between. Assay: immunoSEQ multiplex PCR; the TCRdb copy retains only in-frame clones and omits some. The sample shows about 40,000 clones, approximately 80% of them seen only once. This clone showed up just once. The antigen is undetermined. The receptor was derived from an adult with COVID-19. This sequence joins TRBV24-1 and TRBJ2-3; D unresolved. The specimen was memory CD4+ T cells from PBMCs, cultured in vitro. CDR3 in DNA: TGTGCCACCAGCGCCGACAAGACCACAGATACGCAGTATTTT. Translating it yields CATSADKTTDTQYF.